Reported below is one T cell receptor beta chain. This sample stems from a study of blood T cell repertoires in COVID-19. Study overall: There were acute and convalescent COVID-19 samples, and they came from the United States, Italy and Spain. PBMCs, B-cell-depleted T cells, or T cells provided the cDNA or gDNA that made up the material.

Germline V gene data show CDR1 as KGHSH and CDR2 as LQKENI. V was pared by 5 bases and J by 6 bases, with 16 bases between. The CDR3 runs 14 residues. Per the original data handling: Amplified reference gene primers provided the basis for estimating nucleated cell counts. The repertoire was sequenced with immunoSEQ multiplex PCR; TCRdb's copy has only in-frame clones and lacks some. D and trimming were read from the DNA, whereas the V and J calls and clone size are those reported in that table. The sample consists of under 300,000 clones, 81% of them appearing once. The sample comprised peripheral blood. This chain uses TRBV18 with TRBJ1-2, with a weak D call TRBD1 (6 bases). This clonotype originated in an older woman with active or convalescent COVID-19. CDR3: CASSSQGGVDGYTF. CDR3 coding DNA: TGTGCCAGCTCATCACAGGGAGGGGTGGATGGCTACACCTTC.